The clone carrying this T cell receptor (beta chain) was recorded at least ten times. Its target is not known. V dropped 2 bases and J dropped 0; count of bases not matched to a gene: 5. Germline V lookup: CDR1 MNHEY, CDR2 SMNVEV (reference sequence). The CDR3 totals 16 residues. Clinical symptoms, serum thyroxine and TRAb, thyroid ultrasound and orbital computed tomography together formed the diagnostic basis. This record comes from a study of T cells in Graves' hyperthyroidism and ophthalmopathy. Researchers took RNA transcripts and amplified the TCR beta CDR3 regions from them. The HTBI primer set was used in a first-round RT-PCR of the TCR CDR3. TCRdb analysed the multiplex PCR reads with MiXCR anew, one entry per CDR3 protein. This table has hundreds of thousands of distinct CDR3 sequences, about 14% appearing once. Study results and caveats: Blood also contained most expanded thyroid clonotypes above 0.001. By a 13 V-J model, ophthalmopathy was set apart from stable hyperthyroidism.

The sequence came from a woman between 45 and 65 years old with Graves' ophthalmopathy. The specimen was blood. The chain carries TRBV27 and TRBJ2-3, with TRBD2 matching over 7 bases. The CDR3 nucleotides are TGTGCCAGCAGTTTAAGGAGCGGGGTGAGCACAGATACGCAGTATTTT. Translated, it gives CASSLRSGVSTDTQYF.